This TCR beta chain was captured by sequencing in a study of blood T cell repertoires in COVID-19. Study overall: Whether acute or convalescent, the COVID-19 samples came from the United States, Italy and Spain. The cDNA or gDNA used as material had been derived from T cells, B-cell-depleted T cells, or PBMCs.

V was cut by 0 bases and J by 2 bases, with 17 bases left in between. This CDR3 has 18 residues. Germline CDR1 and CDR2: SGHDT and YYEEEE. In the original processing: For nucleated cells, counts were estimated from reference gene primer amplification. Measured with immunoSEQ multiplex PCR; TCRdb has only the in-frame clones, and not every one. V and J calls and clone size are as listed in that table; D and trimming were resolved from the DNA. Of roughly 250,000 clones listed, 82% are singletons. The receptor's source is a woman of 80 years or more with active or convalescent COVID-19. Sample: peripheral blood. The chain recombines TRBV5-6 with TRBJ1-4; D unresolved. In DNA, the CDR3 is TGTGCCAGCAGCTTGGTAGGGAACTTGGGGAGGACTAATGAAAAACTGTTTTTT. Protein product: CASSLVGNLGRTNEKLFF.